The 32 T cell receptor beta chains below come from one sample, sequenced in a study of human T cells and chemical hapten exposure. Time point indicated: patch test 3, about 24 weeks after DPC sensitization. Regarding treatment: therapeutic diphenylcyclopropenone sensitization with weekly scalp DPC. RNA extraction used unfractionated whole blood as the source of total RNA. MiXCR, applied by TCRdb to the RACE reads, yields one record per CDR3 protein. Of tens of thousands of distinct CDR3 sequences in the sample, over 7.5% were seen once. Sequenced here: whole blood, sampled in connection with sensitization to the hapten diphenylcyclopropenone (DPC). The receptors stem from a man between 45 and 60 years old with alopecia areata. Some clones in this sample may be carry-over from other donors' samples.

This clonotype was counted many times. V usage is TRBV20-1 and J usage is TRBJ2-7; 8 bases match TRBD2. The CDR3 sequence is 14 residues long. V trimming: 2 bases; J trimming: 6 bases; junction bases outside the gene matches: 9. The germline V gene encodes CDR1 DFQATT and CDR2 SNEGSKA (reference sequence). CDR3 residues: CSARPPGLGPEQYF. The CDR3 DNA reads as TGCAGTGCTAGACCCCCGGGACTAGGGCCCGAGCAGTACTTC.

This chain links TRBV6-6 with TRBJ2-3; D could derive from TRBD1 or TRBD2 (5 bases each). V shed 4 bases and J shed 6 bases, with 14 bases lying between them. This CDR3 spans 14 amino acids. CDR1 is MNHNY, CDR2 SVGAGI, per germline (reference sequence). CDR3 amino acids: CASSSTRWGDTQYF. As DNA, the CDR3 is TGTGCCAGCAGTTCTACTAGATGGGGGGATACGCAGTATTTT.

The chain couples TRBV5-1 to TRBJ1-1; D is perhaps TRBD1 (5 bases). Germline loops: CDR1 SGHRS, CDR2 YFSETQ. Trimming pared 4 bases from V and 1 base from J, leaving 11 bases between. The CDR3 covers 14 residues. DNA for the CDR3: TGCGCCAGCAGCACACGACAGCCGAACACTGAAGCTTTCTTT. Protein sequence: CASSTRQPNTEAFF.

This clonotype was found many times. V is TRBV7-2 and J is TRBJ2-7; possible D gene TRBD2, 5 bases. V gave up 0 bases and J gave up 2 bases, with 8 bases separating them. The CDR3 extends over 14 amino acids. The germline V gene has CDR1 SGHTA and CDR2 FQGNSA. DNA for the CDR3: TGTGCCAGCAGCTTAGCGGGAGCGGCCTACGAGCAGTACTTC. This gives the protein CASSLAGAAYEQYF.

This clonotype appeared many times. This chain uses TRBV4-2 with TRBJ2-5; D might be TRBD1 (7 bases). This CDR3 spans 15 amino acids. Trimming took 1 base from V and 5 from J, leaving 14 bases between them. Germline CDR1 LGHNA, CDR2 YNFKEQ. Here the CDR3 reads CASSQGRDSGETQYF. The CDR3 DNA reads TGTGCCAGCAGCCAAGGACGGGACAGCGGGGAGACCCAGTACTTC.

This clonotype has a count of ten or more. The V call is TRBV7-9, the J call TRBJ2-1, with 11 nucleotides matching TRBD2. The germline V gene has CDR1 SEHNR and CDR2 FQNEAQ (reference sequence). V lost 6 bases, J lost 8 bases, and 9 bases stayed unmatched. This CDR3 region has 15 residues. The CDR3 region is CASRPTSGSRYEQFF. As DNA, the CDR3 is TGTGCCAGCAGACCTACTAGCGGGAGTCGGTATGAGCAGTTCTTC.

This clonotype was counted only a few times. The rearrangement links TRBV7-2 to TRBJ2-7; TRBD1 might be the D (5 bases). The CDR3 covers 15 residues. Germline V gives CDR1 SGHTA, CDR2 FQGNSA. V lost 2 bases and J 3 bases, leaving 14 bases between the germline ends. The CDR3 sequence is CASSLSPGSHYEQYF. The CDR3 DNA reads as TGTGCCAGCAGCTTAAGTCCAGGGTCCCACTACGAGCAGTACTTC.

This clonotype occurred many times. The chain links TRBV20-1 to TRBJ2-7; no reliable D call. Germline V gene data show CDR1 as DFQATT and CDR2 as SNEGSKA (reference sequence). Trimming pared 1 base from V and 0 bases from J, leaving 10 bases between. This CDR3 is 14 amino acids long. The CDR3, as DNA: TGCAGTGCTAGAGTTACTGTTAGCTCCTACGAGCAGTACTTC. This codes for CSARVTVSSYEQYF.

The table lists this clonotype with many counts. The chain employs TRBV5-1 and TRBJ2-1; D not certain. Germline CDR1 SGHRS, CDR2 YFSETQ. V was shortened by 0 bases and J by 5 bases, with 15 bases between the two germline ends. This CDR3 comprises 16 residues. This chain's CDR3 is CASSLAGQMINNEQFF. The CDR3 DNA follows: TGCGCCAGCAGCTTGGCGGGCCAGATGATAAACAATGAGCAGTTCTTC. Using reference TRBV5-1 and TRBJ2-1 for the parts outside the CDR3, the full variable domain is KAGVTQTPRYLIKTRGQQVTLSCSPISGHRSVSWYQQTPGQGLQFLFEYFSETQRNKGNFPGRFSGRQFSNSRSEMNVSTLELGDSALYLCASSLAGQMINNEQFFGPGTRLTVL.

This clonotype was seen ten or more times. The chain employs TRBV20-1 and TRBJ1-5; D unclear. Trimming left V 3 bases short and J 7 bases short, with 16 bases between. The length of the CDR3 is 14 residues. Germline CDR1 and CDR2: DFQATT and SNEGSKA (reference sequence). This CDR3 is CSARSGVGEQPQHF. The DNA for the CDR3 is TGCAGTGCTAGGTCCGGGGTAGGAGAGCAGCCCCAGCATTTT.

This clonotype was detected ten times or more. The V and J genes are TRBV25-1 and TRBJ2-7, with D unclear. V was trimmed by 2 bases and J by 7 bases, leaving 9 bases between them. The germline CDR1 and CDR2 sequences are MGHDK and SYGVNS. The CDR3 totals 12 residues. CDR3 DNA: TGTGCCAGCAGTGAAGTCAGAGAAGAGCAGTACTTC. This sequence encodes CASSEVREEQYF.

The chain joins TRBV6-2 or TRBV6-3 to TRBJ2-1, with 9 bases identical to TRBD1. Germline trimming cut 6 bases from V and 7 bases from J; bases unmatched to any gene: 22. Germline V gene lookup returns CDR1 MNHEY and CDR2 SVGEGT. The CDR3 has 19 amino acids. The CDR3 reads CASSPHGLQGAKQVNEQFF. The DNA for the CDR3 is TGTGCCAGCAGCCCCCACGGACTACAGGGGGCGAAACAAGTTAATGAGCAGTTCTTC.

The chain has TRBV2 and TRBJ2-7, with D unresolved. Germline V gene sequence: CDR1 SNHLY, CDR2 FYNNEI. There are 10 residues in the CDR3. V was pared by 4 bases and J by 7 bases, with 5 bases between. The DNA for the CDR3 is TGTGCCAGCAGTGTCGAGGAGCAGTACTTC. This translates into CASSVEEQYF.

The CDR3 loop is CASSTRTEETQYF. The CDR3 nucleotides read TGTGCCAGCAGTACCCGGACAGAAGAGACCCAGTACTTC. The rearrangement links TRBV27 to TRBJ2-5; D might be TRBD1 (6 bases). CDR3 length: 13 amino acids. CDR1 is MNHEY, CDR2 SMNVEV, per germline (reference sequence). Trimming pared 5 bases from V and 3 bases from J, leaving 10 bases between.

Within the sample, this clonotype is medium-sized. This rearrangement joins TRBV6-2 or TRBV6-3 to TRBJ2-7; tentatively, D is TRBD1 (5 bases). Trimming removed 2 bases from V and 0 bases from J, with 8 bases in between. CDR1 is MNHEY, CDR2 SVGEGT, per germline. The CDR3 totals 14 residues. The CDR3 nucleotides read TGTGCCAGCAGTTACGAGGACACCTCCTACGAGCAGTACTTC. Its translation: CASSYEDTSYEQYF.

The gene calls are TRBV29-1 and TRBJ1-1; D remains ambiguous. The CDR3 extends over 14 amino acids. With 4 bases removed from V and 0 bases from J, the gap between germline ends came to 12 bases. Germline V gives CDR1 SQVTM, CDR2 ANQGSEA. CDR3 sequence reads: CSVVTRLMNTEAFF. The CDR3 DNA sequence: TGCAGCGTTGTTACCAGGTTGATGAACACTGAAGCTTTCTTT.

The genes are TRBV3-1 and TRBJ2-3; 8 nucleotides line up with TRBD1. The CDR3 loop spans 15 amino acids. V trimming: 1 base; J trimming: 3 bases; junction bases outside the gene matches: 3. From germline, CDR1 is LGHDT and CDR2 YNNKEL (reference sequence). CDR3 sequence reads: CASSQGTGMTDTQYF. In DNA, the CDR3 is TGTGCCAGCAGCCAAGGGACAGGGATGACAGATACGCAGTATTTT.

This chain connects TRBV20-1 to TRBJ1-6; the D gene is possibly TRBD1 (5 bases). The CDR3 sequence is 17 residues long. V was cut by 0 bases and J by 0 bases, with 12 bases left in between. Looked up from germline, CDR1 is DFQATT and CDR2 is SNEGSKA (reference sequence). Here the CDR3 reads CSARDRMGGSYNSPLHF. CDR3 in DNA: TGCAGTGCTAGAGATCGCATGGGGGGCTCCTATAATTCACCCCTCCACTTT.

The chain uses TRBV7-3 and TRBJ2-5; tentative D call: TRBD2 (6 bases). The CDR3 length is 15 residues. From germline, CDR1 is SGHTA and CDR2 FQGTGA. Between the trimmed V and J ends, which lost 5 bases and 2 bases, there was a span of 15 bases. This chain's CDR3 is CASSPLGLPQETQYF. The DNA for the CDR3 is TGTGCCAGCAGCCCCCTTGGACTACCGCAAGAGACCCAGTACTTC.

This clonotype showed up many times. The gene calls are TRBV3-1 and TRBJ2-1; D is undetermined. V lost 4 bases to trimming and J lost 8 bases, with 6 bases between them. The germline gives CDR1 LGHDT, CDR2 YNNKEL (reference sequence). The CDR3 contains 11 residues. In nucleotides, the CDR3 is TGTGCCAGCAGCCGGCGCCATGAGCAGTTCTTC. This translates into CASSRRHEQFF.

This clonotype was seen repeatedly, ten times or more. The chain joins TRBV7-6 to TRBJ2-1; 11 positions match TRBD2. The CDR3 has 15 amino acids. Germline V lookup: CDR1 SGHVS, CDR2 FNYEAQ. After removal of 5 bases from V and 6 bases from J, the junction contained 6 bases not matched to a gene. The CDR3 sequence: CASSPRLAGSNEQFF. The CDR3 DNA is TGTGCCAGCAGCCCCAGACTAGCGGGAAGCAATGAGCAGTTCTTC.

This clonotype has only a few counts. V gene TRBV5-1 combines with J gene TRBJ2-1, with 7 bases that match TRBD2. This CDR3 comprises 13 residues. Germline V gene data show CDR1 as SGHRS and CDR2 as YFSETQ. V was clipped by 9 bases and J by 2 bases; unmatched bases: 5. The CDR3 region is CATGAGTYNEQFF. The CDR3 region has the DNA TGCGCCACCGGAGCGGGAACCTACAATGAGCAGTTCTTC.

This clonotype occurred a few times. The CDR3 nucleotides read TGTGCCAGCAGTTCGTGGACTAGCGGGAGCAATACGCAGTATTTT. This encodes CASSSWTSGSNTQYF. V is TRBV5-4 and J is TRBJ2-3; 13 bases align to TRBD2. Trimming at V came to 5 bases and at J to 7 bases, leaving 7 bases not matched to a gene. Per germline, CDR1 SGHNT and CDR2 YYREEE (reference sequence). The CDR3 consists of 15 residues.

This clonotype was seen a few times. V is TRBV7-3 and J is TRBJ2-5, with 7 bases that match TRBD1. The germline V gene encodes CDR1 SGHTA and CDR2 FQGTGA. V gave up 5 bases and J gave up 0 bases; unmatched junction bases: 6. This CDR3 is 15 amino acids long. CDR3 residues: CASSPGGSNQETQYF. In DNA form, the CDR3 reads TGTGCCAGCAGCCCAGGGGGAAGTAACCAAGAGACCCAGTACTTC.

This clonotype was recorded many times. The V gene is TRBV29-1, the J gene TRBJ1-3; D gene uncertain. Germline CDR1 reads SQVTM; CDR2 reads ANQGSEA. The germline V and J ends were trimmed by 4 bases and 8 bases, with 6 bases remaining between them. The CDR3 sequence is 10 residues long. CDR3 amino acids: CSVGSDTIYF. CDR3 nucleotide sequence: TGCAGCGTTGGGTCGGACACCATATATTTT.

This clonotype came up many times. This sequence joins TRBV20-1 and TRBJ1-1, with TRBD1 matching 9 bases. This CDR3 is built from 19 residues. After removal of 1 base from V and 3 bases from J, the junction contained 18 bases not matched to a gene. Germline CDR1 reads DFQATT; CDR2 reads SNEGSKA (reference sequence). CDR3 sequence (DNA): TGCAGTGCTAGAGGTTCGGGACCGGGACAGGGAGGGATATACACTGAAGCTTTCTTT. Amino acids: CSARGSGPGQGGIYTEAFF.

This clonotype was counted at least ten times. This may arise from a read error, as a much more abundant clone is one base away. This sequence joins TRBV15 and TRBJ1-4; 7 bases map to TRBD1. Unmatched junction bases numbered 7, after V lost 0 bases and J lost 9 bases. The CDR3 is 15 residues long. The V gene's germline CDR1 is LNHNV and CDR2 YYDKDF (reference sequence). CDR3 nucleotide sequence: TGTGCCACCAGCAGAGATCAGACAGGGAAGAAAAAACTGTTTTTT. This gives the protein CATSRDQTGKKKLFF. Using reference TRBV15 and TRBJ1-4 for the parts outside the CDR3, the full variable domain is DAMVIQNPRYQVTQFGKPVTLSCSQTLNHNVMYWYQQKSSQAPKLLFHYYDKDFNNEADTPDNFQSRRPNTSFCFLDIRSPGLGDTAMYLCATSRDQTGKKKLFFGSGTQLSVL.

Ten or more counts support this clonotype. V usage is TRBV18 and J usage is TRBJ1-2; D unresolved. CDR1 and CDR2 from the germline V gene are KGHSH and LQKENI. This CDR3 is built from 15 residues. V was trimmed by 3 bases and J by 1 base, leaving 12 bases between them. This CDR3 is CASSPSGRNNYGYTF. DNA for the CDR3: TGTGCCAGCTCACCTTCCGGGAGGAATAACTATGGCTACACCTTC.

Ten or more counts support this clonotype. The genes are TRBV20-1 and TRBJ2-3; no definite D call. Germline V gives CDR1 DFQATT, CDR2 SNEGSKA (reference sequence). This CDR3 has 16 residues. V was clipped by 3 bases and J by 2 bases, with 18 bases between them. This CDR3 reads CSARDPRGTLTDTQYF. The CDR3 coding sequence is TGCAGTGCTAGGGATCCTCGAGGAACTCTCACAGATACGCAGTATTTT.

CDR3 amino acids: CSARGTQAGRSYEQYF. In DNA form, the CDR3 reads TGCAGTGCTAGAGGGACCCAAGCGGGAAGATCCTACGAGCAGTACTTC. V gene TRBV20-1 combines with J gene TRBJ2-7, with 7 bases aligning to TRBD2. Germline V gene data show CDR1 as DFQATT and CDR2 as SNEGSKA (reference sequence). V lost 1 base, J lost 1 base, and 10 bases stayed unmatched. The CDR3 totals 16 residues.

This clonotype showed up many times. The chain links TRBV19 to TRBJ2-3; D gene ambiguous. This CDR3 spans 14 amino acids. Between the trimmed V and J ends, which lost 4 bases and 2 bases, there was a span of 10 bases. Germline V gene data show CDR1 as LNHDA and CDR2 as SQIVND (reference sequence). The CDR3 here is CASSTPGTTDTQYF. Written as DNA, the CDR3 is TGTGCCAGTAGTACTCCGGGCACCACAGATACGCAGTATTTT.

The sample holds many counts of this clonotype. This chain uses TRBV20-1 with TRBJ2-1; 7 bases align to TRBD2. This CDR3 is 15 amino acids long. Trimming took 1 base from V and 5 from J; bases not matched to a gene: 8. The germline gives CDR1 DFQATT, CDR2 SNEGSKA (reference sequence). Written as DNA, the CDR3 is TGCAGTGCTAGAGTAGGCGGGAGTTGGCACAATGAGCAGTTCTTC. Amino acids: CSARVGGSWHNEQFF.